This T cell receptor (beta chain) is from a study of shared clonotypes between healthy human individuals. Terminally differentiated effector memory CD45RA+ cells were excluded from the naive CD8 cells, which were CD45RO-negative and positively selected for CCR7. The repertoire was sequenced with immunoSEQ multiplex PCR; TCRdb's copy has only in-frame clones and lacks some. The top ten clones hold roughly 0.29% of a sample with 630,000 or so clones, roughly 98% of them seen once. With 2 bases removed from V and 4 bases from J, the gap between germline ends came to 15 bases. CDR3 size: 16 residues. Germline CDR1 and CDR2: MNHEY and SMNVEV (reference sequence). To note about this clone: Its antigen is still unknown.

Study-wide results and caveats: Among the subsets, naive ones generally showed larger estimated richness than memory ones.

The chain recombines TRBV27 with TRBJ2-1, with D perhaps TRBD1 or TRBD2 (5 bases each). The sequenced material came from naive CD8+ T cells sorted from blood. This TCR was sampled from a young man in good health. The CDR3 sequence: CASSLPPSWGYNEQFF. DNA for the CDR3: TGTGCCAGCAGTTTACCGCCTAGTTGGGGGTACAATGAGCAGTTCTTC.